Sequencing of this T cell receptor beta chain was carried out in a study of cytotoxic CD8 clonotypes in ibrutinib-treated CLL. Study background: Median treatment time before response sampling was approximately twelve months, range 6 to 36. When averaged across all of the samples, the counts came to 255,043 productive templates and 80,000 to 100,000 productive rearrangements.

A note on this clone: Its antigen is currently unknown.

Study-level points and caveats: Clonality was elevated at ibrutinib response and had returned toward baseline at progression. Treatment saw public clonotypes, which were uncommon, either contract or stay stable.

Looked up from germline, CDR1 is SGHRS and CDR2 is YFSETQ. The CDR3 spans 16 residues. Between the trimmed V and J ends, which lost 2 bases and 6 bases, there was a span of 17 bases. The repertoire was sequenced with immunoSEQ multiplex PCR; TCRdb's copy has only in-frame clones and lacks some. The table has roughly 63,000 clones, 57% seen once. The chain combines TRBV5-1 with TRBJ2-2; maybe TRBD2 (5 bases). This clonotype originated in a human donor with chronic lymphocytic leukemia. The material sequenced was PBMCs, taken after 12 months of ibrutinib treatment. CDR3 sequence: CASSFGMRIGAGELFF. CDR3 in DNA: TGCGCCAGCAGCTTCGGGATGAGAATCGGCGCCGGGGAGCTGTTTTTT.